This passage covers 24 T cell receptor beta chains from one sample sequenced in a study of blood T cell repertoires in COVID-19 (dated by TCRdb to the early 2020s). Receptor amplification or capture employed the immunoSEQ multiplex PCR assay. The table was pulled from immuneACCESS by TCRdb, which kept in-frame rearrangements only. Such tables lose some clones; where checked, under half of the loss comes from unresolved V genes, and the rest has no known cause. For this sample there are roughly 250,000 clones; around 90% appear just once. Nearly 6.5% of the sample rests with the top ten. The sequencing input was PBMCs or T cells enriched from blood (not recorded which). Receptors originate from a woman in her thirties with acute COVID-19.

V is TRBV5-1 and J is TRBJ2-1; D is possibly TRBD1 (6 bases). Germline assignment: CDR1 SGHRS and CDR2 YFSETQ. Deletions cut 1 base from V and 0 bases from J, with 17 bases between. This CDR3 has 18 amino acids. CDR3 DNA sequence: TGCGCCAGCAGCTTGCTTGTAGGGGGAAGTAGCTCCTACAATGAGCAGTTCTTC. It specifies CASSLLVGGSSSYNEQFF.

The V call is TRBV10-2, the J call TRBJ1-5; 7 nucleotides match TRBD1. With V trimmed by 6 bases and J by 4 bases, 3 bases remained unmatched. Germline V gene data show CDR1 as WSHSY and CDR2 as SAAADI. The CDR3 is 13 amino acids. DNA for the CDR3: TGCGCCAGCAGCACGACAGGGAATCAGCCCCAGCATTTT. It encodes CASSTTGNQPQHF.

V gene TRBV9 combines with J gene TRBJ2-3; TRBD1 aligns across 7 bases. The CDR3 is 16 amino acids. V dropped 4 bases and J dropped 2; count of bases not matched to a gene: 10. Germline CDR1 SGDLS, CDR2 YYNGEE. The CDR3 DNA is TGTGCCAGCAGCACTAACCGGGACAGTCCCACAGATACGCAGTATTTT. This translates into CASSTNRDSPTDTQYF.

V usage is TRBV3-1 (or the pseudogene TRBV3-2) and J usage is TRBJ1-6; TRBD1 agrees at 9 bases. The junction had 6 bases not matched to a gene; V was cut back by 5 bases and J by 7 bases. The CDR3 consists of 15 residues. Germline V lookup: CDR1 LGHDT, CDR2 YNNKEL (reference sequence). The CDR3 coding sequence is TGTGCCAGCAGCGAACAGGGGGCGTTGAATTCACCCCTCCACTTT. It translates to CASSEQGALNSPLHF.

The chain uses TRBV19 and TRBJ2-3; 9 bases are shared with TRBD1. This CDR3 has 16 residues. The junction had 6 bases not matched to a gene; V was cut back by 4 bases and J by 1 base. Germline lookup yields CDR1 LNHDA and CDR2 SQIVND (reference sequence). The CDR3 DNA is TGTGCCAGTAGTAAAAGACAGGGGGGAGGCACAGATACGCAGTATTTT. Protein sequence: CASSKRQGGGTDTQYF.

This clone was counted a single time. V usage is TRBV5-4 and J usage is TRBJ2-7, with 9 bases fitting TRBD2. Losses at the gene ends were 2 bases for V and 3 bases for J; bases not matched to a gene: 9. Germline lookup yields CDR1 SGHNT and CDR2 YYREEE (reference sequence). This CDR3 contains 16 residues. This chain's CDR3 is CASSFRVAGADYEQYF. CDR3 DNA: TGTGCCAGCAGCTTTAGGGTAGCGGGGGCCGACTACGAGCAGTACTTC.

The chain uses TRBV5-8 and TRBJ2-1; 7 positions agree with TRBD1. CDR1 is SGHTS, CDR2 YDEGEE, per germline. The V and J ends lost 9 bases and 7 bases, in that order; junction bases with no gene match: 16. The CDR3 length is 15 residues. DNA for the CDR3: TGTGCCACCCAGCTGAGGGGGCCGGCGGGTAATGAGCAGTTCTTC. This sequence encodes CATQLRGPAGNEQFF.

J is TRBJ2-2 and V is TRBV11-2; perhaps TRBD1 as D (5 bases). Germline CDR1 is SGHAT and CDR2 is FQNNGV. Trimming cost V 2 bases and J 5 bases, with 12 bases left between them. The CDR3 is 15 residues long. For the CDR3, the DNA is TGTGCCAGCAGCTTAATCGGCAGGACAACCGGGGAGCTGTTTTTT. Protein sequence: CASSLIGRTTGELFF.

V and J are TRBV28 and TRBJ2-1, with 10 bases lining up with TRBD2. V lost 3 bases, J lost 5 bases, and 13 bases stayed unmatched. This CDR3 is built from 18 residues. CDR1 and CDR2 (germline): MDHEN, SYDVKM. The CDR3 DNA sequence: TGTGCCAGCAGTTTCAGGGGATTTAGCGGGAGGACTAACAATGAGCAGTTCTTC. Translated: CASSFRGFSGRTNNEQFF. The variable domain in full, with the rest retrieved from reference TRBV28 and TRBJ2-1, is DVKVTQSSRYLVKRTGEKVFLECVQDMDHENMFWYRQDPGLGLRLIYFSYDVKMKEKGDIPEGYSVSREKKERFSLILESASTNQTSMYLCASSFRGFSGRTNNEQFFGPGTRLTVL.

The rearrangement joins TRBV7-8 to TRBJ2-2, with a tentative D call TRBD2 (6 bases). V was clipped by 7 bases and J by 2 bases, with 17 bases between them. The germline V gene encodes CDR1 SGHVS and CDR2 FQNEAQ. CDR3 length: 16 amino acids. The CDR3 coding sequence is TGTGCCAGCAACCCCTCGGGAGCAAGAAACACCGGGGAGCTGTTTTTT. As protein: CASNPSGARNTGELFF. Using reference TRBV7-8 and TRBJ2-2 for the parts outside the CDR3, the full variable domain is GAGVSQSPRYKVAKRGQDVALRCDPISGHVSLFWYQQALGQGPEFLTYFQNEAQLDKSGLPSDRFFAERPEGSVSTLKIQRTQQEDSAVYLCASNPSGARNTGELFFGEGSRLTVL.

This clone was observed a few times. The rearrangement links TRBV12-3 or TRBV12-4 to TRBJ1-1; a weak D match, TRBD1 (5 bases). The length of the CDR3 is 12 residues. Trimming cost V 3 bases and J 6 bases, with 8 bases left between them. The CDR3: CASSFGAAEAFF. The DNA for the CDR3 is TGTGCCAGCAGTTTTGGGGCGGCTGAAGCTTTCTTT.

The J gene is TRBJ2-3, the V gene TRBV19; 16 bases fit TRBD2. The trim removed 5 bases at V and 4 bases at J, leaving 6 bases unmatched. The CDR3 spans 17 residues. Germline CDR1 is LNHDA and CDR2 is SQIVND (reference sequence). The CDR3 reads CASSPGTSGRGPDTQYF. CDR3 in DNA: TGTGCCAGTAGTCCCGGGACTAGCGGGAGGGGGCCAGATACGCAGTATTTT.

The V gene is TRBV11-3, the J gene TRBJ1-3; TRBD1 aligns across 8 bases. The ends lost 2 bases at V and 7 bases at J; junction bases unmatched: 4. CDR3 size: 14 residues. Germline loops: CDR1 SGHNT, CDR2 YENEEA. CDR3 region: CASSLPDRDNTIYF. The DNA for the CDR3 is TGTGCCAGCAGCTTACCGGACAGGGACAACACCATATATTTT.

The J gene is TRBJ1-2, the V gene TRBV7-2; D perhaps matches TRBD1 (5 bases). This CDR3 comprises 15 residues. Trimming cost V 3 bases and J 4 bases, with 15 bases left between them. CDR1 is SGHTA, CDR2 FQGNSA, per germline. The CDR3 DNA reads as TGTGCCAGCAGCTTGGGCAGGGTCCACGCCTATGGCTACACCTTC. Translated: CASSLGRVHAYGYTF.

This clone has only a few counts. The gene calls are TRBV18 and TRBJ2-7; tentatively, D is TRBD2 (5 bases). Germline-derived CDR1 and CDR2 are KGHSH and LQKENI. The CDR3 is 16 amino acids. Trimming left V 2 bases short and J 3 bases short, with 17 bases between. The CDR3 protein is CASSPSLASSNYEQYF. CDR3 DNA sequence: TGTGCCAGCTCACCATCCTTAGCGAGCAGTAACTACGAGCAGTACTTC.

The chain recombines TRBV2 with TRBJ2-2, with 8 nucleotides matching TRBD1. V was pared by 4 bases and J by 0 bases, with 1 base of the junction left unmatched. The CDR3 is made up of 15 amino acids. Germline CDR1 SNHLY, CDR2 FYNNEI. The CDR3 coding sequence is TGTGCCAGCAGTGTGGGACAGGCGAACACCGGGGAGCTGTTTTTT. Translation: CASSVGQANTGELFF.

The rearrangement links TRBV28 to TRBJ1-3, with D tentatively TRBD1 (5 bases). Trimming cost V 5 bases and J 3 bases, with 14 bases left between them. The CDR3 covers 15 residues. Germline V gene lookup returns CDR1 MDHEN and CDR2 SYDVKM. This chain's CDR3 is CASSPHQGNGNTIYF. In DNA form, the CDR3 reads TGTGCCAGCAGTCCCCATCAGGGAAATGGAAACACCATATATTTT.

The chain recombines TRBV5-4 with TRBJ2-4; 8 bases are a match to TRBD1. V was pared by 0 bases and J by 1 base, with 6 bases of the junction left unmatched. This CDR3 has 17 residues. Germline-derived CDR1 and CDR2 are SGHNT and YYREEE (reference sequence). CDR3 region: CASSLGGQGPAKNIQYF. The CDR3 bases are TGTGCCAGCAGCTTGGGTGGACAGGGTCCCGCCAAAAACATTCAGTACTTC.

The chain uses TRBV12-5 and TRBJ2-5; 11 nucleotides agree with TRBD2. The CDR3 sequence is 18 residues long. Trimming cost V 3 bases and J 5 bases; bases outside gene matches: 14. In germline, CDR1 is LGHNT, CDR2 FRNRAP. CDR3 residues: CASGFTTLAGGTGETQYF. The CDR3 nucleotides are TGTGCTAGTGGTTTCACAACTCTAGCGGGAGGCACGGGGGAGACCCAGTACTTC.

This clone was observed a single time. The V gene is TRBV7-8, the J gene TRBJ2-7; a weak D match, TRBD2 (6 bases). There are 18 residues in the CDR3. With 0 bases removed from V and 1 base from J, the gap between germline ends came to 19 bases. Looked up from germline, CDR1 is SGHVS and CDR2 is FQNEAQ. In DNA, the CDR3 is TGTGCCAGCAGCTTAGCAGCATCCAGGAGGGTTCCTTCCTACGAGCAGTACTTC. This codes for CASSLAASRRVPSYEQYF.

In its sample, this clone was seen once. The V and J genes are TRBV13 and TRBJ2-7; 8 positions match TRBD1. CDR3 length: 14 residues. Germline-derived CDR1 and CDR2 are PRHDT and FYEKMQ (reference sequence). V lost 2 bases and J lost 3; bases outside the gene matches: 3. In DNA form, the CDR3 reads TGTGCCAGCAGCTTACGGACAGGGAACTACGAGCAGTACTTC. Its translation is CASSLRTGNYEQYF.

The V gene is TRBV7-8, the J gene TRBJ2-7; 9 bases match TRBD2. The CDR3 consists of 15 residues. Germline values: CDR1 SGHVS, CDR2 FQNEAQ. V was clipped by 5 bases and J by 3 bases; unmatched bases: 8. The CDR3 protein is CASSPGTSRSYEQYF. CDR3 nucleotide sequence: TGTGCCAGCAGCCCAGGGACTAGCAGAAGCTACGAGCAGTACTTC.

CDR3 nucleotide sequence: TGTGCCAGCCAAGGTCTAAGGACAGCAGAGGAGACCCAGTACTTC. It translates to CASQGLRTAEETQYF. The rearrangement uses TRBV28 and TRBJ2-5; tentatively, D is TRBD1 (6 bases). CDR3 length equals 15 residues. CDR1 and CDR2 (germline): MDHEN, SYDVKM. V lost 8 bases to trimming and J lost 5 bases, with 21 bases between them. Variable domain in full (rest from reference TRBV28 and TRBJ2-5): DVKVTQSSRYLVKRTGEKVFLECVQDMDHENMFWYRQDPGLGLRLIYFSYDVKMKEKGDIPEGYSVSREKKERFSLILESASTNQTSMYLCASQGLRTAEETQYFGPGTRLLVL.

The table lists this clone with a count of one. The chain combines TRBV18 with TRBJ1-5, with a possible D match to TRBD1 (6 bases). This CDR3 region has 15 residues. The V end lost 6 bases, the J end lost 3 bases, and 15 bases lay between the germline ends. Germline assignment: CDR1 KGHSH and CDR2 LQKENI. The CDR3 region is CASSSIGQFNQPQHF. As DNA, the CDR3 is TGTGCCAGCTCCTCAATCGGACAGTTCAATCAGCCCCAGCATTTT.